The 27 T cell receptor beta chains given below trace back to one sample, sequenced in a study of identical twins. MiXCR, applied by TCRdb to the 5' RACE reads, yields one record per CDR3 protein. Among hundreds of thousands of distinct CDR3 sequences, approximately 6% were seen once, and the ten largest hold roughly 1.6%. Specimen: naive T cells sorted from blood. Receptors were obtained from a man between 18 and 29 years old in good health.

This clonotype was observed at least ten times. CDR3 DNA sequence: TGTGCCAGCAGCTTAGCTTGGGGGACCCGGGACGGAGGTGGCTACACCTTC. Its translation: CASSLAWGTRDGGGYTF. The rearrangement joins TRBV7-2 to TRBJ1-2, with a tentative D call TRBD1 (5 bases). V shed 0 bases and J shed 7 bases, with 21 bases lying between them. The CDR3 has 17 amino acids. In germline, CDR1 is SGHTA, CDR2 FQGNSA.

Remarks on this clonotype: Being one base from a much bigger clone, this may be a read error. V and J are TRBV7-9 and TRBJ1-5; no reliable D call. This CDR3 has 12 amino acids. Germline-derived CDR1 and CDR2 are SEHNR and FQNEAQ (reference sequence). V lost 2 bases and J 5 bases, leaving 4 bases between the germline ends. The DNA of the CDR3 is TGTGCCAGCAGCTTAAATCATCAGCCCCAGCATTTT. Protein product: CASSLNHQPQHF.

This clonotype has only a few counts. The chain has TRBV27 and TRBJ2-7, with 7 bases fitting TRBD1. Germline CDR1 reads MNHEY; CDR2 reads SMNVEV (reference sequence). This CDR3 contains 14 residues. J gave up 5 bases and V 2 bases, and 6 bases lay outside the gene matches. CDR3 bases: TGTGCCAGCAGTTTAAGAGGGGGCGGAAACGAGCAGTACGTC. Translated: CASSLRGGGNEQYV.

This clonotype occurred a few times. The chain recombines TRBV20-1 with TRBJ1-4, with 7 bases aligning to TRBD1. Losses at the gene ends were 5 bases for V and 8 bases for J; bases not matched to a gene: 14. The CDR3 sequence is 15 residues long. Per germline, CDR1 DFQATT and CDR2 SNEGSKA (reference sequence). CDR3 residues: CSAAARRQGSEKLFF. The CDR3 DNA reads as TGCAGTGCTGCCGCCCGAAGACAGGGAAGCGAAAAACTGTTTTTT.

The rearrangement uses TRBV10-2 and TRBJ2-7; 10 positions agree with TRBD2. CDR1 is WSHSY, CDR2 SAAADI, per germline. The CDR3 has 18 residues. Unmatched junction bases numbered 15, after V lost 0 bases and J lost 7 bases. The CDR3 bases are TGCGCCAGCAGTGAGTCTTTTCGGCCTAGCGGGAGATCGGAAGAGCAGTACTTC. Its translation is CASSESFRPSGRSEEQYF.

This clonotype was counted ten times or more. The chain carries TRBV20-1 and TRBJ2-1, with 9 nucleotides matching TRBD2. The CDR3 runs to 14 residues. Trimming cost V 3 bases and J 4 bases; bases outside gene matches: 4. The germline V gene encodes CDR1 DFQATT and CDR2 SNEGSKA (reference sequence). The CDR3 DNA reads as TGCAGTGCTAGGTATAGCGGGAGTTACAATGAGCAGTTCTTC. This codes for CSARYSGSYNEQFF.

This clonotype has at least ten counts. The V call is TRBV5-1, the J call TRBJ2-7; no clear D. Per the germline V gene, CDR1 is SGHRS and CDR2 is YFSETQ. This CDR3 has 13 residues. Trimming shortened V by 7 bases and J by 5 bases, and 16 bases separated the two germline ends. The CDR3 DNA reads TGCGCCAGCCGCTGGAGCTCTATGGACGAGCAGTACTTC. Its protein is CASRWSSMDEQYF. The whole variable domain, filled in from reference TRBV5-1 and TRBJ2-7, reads KAGVTQTPRYLIKTRGQQVTLSCSPISGHRSVSWYQQTPGQGLQFLFEYFSETQRNKGNFPGRFSGRQFSNSRSEMNVSTLELGDSALYLCASRWSSMDEQYFGPGTRLTVT.

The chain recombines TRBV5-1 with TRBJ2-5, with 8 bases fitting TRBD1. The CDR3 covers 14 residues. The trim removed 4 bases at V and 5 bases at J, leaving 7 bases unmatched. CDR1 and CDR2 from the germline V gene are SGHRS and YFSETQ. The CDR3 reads CASSLGQGHETQYF. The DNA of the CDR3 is TGCGCCAGCAGCCTCGGACAGGGTCATGAGACCCAGTACTTC.

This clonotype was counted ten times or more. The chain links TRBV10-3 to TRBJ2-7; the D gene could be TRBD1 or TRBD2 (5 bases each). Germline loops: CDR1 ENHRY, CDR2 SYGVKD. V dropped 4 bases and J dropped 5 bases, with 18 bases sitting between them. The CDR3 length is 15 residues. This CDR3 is CAISAEGLPVDEQYF. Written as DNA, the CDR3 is TGTGCCATCAGTGCCGAGGGGCTCCCGGTCGACGAGCAGTACTTC.

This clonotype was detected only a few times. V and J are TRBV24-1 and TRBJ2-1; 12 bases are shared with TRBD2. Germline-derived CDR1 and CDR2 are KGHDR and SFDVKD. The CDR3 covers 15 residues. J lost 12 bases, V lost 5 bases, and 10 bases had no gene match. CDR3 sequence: CATSARTSGTPGQFF. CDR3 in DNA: TGTGCCACCAGTGCCCGGACTAGCGGGACCCCCGGGCAGTTCTTC.

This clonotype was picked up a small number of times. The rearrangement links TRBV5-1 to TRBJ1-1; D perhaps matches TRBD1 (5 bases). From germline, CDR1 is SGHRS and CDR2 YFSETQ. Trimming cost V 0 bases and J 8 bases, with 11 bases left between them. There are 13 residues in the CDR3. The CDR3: CASSLGDRGEAFF. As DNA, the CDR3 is TGCGCCAGCAGCTTGGGGGACCGAGGGGAAGCTTTCTTT.

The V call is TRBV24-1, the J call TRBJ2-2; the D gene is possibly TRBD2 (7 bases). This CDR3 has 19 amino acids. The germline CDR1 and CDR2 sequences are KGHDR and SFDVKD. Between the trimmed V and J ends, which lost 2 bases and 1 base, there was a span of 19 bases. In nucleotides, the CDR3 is TGTGCCACCAGTGATTATCAGACGGGGGGCGAGAAGAACACCGGGGAGCTGTTTTTT. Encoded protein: CATSDYQTGGEKNTGELFF.

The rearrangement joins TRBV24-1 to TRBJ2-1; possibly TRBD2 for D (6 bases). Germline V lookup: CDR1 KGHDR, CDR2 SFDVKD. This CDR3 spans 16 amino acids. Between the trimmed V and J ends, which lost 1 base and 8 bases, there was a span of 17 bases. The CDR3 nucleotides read TGTGCCACCAGTGATTTTAGCAGGGCGGGGAACCATGAGCAGTTCTTC. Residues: CATSDFSRAGNHEQFF.

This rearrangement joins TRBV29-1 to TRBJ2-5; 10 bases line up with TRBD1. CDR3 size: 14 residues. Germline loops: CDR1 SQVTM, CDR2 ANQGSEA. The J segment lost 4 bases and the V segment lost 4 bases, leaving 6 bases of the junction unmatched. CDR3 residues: CSVVRDRGLETQYF. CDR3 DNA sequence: TGCAGCGTTGTGCGGGACAGGGGTTTAGAGACCCAGTACTTC.

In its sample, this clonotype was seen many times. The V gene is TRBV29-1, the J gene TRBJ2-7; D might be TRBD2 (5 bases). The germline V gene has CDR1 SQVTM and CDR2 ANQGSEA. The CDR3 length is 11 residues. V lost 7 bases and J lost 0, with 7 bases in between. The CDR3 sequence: CSGRDSYEQYF. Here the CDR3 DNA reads TGCAGCGGCCGGGACTCCTACGAGCAGTACTTC.

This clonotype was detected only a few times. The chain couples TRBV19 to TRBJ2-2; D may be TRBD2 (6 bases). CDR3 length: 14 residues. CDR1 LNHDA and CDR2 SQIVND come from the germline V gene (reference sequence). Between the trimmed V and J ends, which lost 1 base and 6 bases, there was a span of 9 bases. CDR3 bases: TGTGCCAGTAGTATAGCGGAGGGAGCCGGGGAGCTGTTTTTT. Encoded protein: CASSIAEGAGELFF.

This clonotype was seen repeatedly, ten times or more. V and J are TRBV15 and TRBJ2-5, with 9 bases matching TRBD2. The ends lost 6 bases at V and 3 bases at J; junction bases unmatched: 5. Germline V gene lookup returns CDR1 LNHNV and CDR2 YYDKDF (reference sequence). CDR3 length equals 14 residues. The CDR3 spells CATSIAGAKETQYF. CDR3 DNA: TGTGCCACCAGTATAGCGGGGGCCAAAGAGACCCAGTACTTC.

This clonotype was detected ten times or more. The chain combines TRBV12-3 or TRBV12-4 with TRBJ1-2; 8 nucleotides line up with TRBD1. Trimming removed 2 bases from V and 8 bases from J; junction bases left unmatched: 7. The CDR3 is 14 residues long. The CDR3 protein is CASSLTDRVRGYTF. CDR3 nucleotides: TGTGCCAGCAGTTTAACGGACAGGGTGAGGGGCTACACCTTC.

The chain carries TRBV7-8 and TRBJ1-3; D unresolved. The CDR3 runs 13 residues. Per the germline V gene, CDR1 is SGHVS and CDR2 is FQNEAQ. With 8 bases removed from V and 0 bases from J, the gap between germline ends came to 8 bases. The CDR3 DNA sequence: TGTGCCAGCCCCCCTAGCTCTGGAAACACCATATATTTT. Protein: CASPPSSGNTIYF.

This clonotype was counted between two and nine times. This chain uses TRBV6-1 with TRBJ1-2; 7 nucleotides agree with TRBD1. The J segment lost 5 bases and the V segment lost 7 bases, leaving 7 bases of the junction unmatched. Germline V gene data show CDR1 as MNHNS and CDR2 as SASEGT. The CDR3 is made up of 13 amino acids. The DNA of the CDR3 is TGTGCCAGCACCTCCGGGACAGAGTATGGCTACACCTTC. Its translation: CASTSGTEYGYTF.

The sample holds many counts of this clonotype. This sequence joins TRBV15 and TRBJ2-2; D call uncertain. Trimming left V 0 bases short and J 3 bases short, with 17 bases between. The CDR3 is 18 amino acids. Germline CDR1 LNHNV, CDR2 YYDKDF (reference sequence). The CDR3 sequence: CATSREVMSASYTGELFF. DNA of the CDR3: TGTGCCACCAGCAGAGAGGTGATGTCGGCCAGTTACACCGGGGAGCTGTTTTTT.

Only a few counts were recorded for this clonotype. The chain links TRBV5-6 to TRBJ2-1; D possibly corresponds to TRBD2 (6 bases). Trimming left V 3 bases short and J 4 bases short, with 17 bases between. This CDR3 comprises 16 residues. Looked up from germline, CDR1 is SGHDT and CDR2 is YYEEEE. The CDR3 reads CASSSSIGGVYNEQFF. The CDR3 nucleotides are TGTGCCAGCAGCTCATCGATTGGCGGGGTATACAATGAGCAGTTCTTC.

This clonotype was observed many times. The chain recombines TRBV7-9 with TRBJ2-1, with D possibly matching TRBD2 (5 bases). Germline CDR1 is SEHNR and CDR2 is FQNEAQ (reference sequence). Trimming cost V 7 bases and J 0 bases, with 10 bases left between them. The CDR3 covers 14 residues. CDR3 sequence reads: CASMGAGSYNEQFF. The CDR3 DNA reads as TGTGCCAGCATGGGTGCGGGCTCCTACAATGAGCAGTTCTTC.

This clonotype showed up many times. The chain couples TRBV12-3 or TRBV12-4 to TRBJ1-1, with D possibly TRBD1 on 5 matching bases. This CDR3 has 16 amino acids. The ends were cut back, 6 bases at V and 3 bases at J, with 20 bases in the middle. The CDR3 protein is CASSRAGTTWHTEAFF. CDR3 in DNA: TGTGCCAGCAGCCGAGCCGGGACTACTTGGCACACTGAAGCTTTCTTT.

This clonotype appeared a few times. CDR3 amino acids: CASSLEVERGYNEQFF. The CDR3, as DNA: TGTGCCAGCAGCTTAGAGGTTGAGCGTGGTTACAATGAGCAGTTCTTC. V gene TRBV7-6 combines with J gene TRBJ2-1; D is unclear. The CDR3 sequence is 16 residues long. Trimming pared 1 base from V and 4 bases from J, leaving 14 bases between. Germline V gives CDR1 SGHVS, CDR2 FNYEAQ. The full variable domain, in which reference TRBV7-6 and TRBJ2-1 provide the parts outside the CDR3, is GAGVSQSPRYKVTKRGQDVALRCDPISGHVSLYWYRQALGQGPEFLTYFNYEAQQDKSGLPNDRFSAERPEGSISTLTIQRTEQRDSAMYRCASSLEVERGYNEQFFGPGTRLTVL.

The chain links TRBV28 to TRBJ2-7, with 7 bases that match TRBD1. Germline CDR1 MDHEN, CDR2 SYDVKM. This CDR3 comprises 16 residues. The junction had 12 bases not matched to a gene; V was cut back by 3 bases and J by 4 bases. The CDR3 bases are TGTGCCAGCAGTTTCGTTGGAGGACAGGTCTGGTACGAGCAGTACTTC. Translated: CASSFVGGQVWYEQYF. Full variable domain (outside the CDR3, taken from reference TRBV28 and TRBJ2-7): DVKVTQSSRYLVKRTGEKVFLECVQDMDHENMFWYRQDPGLGLRLIYFSYDVKMKEKGDIPEGYSVSREKKERFSLILESASTNQTSMYLCASSFVGGQVWYEQYFGPGTRLTVT.

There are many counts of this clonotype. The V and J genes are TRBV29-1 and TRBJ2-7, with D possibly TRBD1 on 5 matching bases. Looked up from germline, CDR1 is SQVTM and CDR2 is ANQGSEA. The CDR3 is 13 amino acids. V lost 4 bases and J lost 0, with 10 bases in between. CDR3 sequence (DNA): TGCAGCGTTGGGTACAGGAGCTCCTACGAGCAGTACGTC. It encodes CSVGYRSSYEQYV.